The 25 T cell receptor beta chains presented below share a single source sample, sequenced in a study of brain T cells in children with intractable seizures. Sequencing used immunoSEQ multiplex PCR; TCRdb keeps in-frame clones, though not all of them. The sample contains about 76,000 clones, 93% of which appear only once. Source: peripheral blood, taken at surgery. These receptors were obtained from a boy under three years old with tuberous sclerosis and intractable seizures.

The J gene is TRBJ1-1, the V gene TRBV12-3 or TRBV12-4, with D uncertain. The length of the CDR3 is 13 residues. Trimming shortened V by 0 bases and J by 5 bases, and 7 bases separated the two germline ends. The CDR3 region is CASSLAIRTEAFF. In nucleotides, the CDR3 is TGTGCCAGCAGTTTAGCGATCCGGACTGAAGCTTTCTTT.

V usage is TRBV2 and J usage is TRBJ2-7, with no clear D. This CDR3 region has 14 residues. Germline V gives CDR1 SNHLY, CDR2 FYNNEI. V dropped 0 bases and J dropped 7 bases, with 13 bases sitting between them. This chain's CDR3 is CASSEALLPWEQYF. The CDR3 DNA sequence: TGTGCCAGCAGTGAAGCGCTGCTCCCCTGGGAGCAGTACTTC.

This chain joins TRBV27 and TRBJ1-2, with TRBD1 identical over 11 bases. V lost 5 bases and J lost 4; bases outside the gene matches: 6. The CDR3 loop spans 15 amino acids. Germline-derived CDR1 and CDR2 are MNHEY and SMNVEV (reference sequence). The CDR3 sequence is CASSGSGTGGYGYTF. CDR3 in DNA: TGTGCCAGCAGTGGCAGCGGGACAGGGGGCTATGGCTACACCTTC.

This chain connects TRBV6-4 to TRBJ2-2; D is uncertain. Trimming removed 6 bases at V and 5 bases at J, with 7 bases between. The length of the CDR3 is 12 residues. The germline gives CDR1 MRHNA, CDR2 SNTAGT. CDR3 coding DNA: TGTGCCAGCAGAAAAGGAACCGGGGAGCTGTTTTTT. Translating it yields CASRKGTGELFF.

The chain combines TRBV9 with TRBJ2-4; TRBD2 aligns across 7 bases. Looked up from germline, CDR1 is SGDLS and CDR2 is YYNGEE. CDR3 length equals 14 residues. Losses at the gene ends were 2 bases for V and 1 base for J; bases not matched to a gene: 0. CDR3 sequence (DNA): TGTGCCAGCAGCGTGGGAGGGGCCAAAAACATTCAGTACTTC. Amino acid sequence: CASSVGGAKNIQYF.

The rearrangement links TRBV19 to TRBJ2-3, with D maybe TRBD2 (5 bases). V shed 3 bases and J shed 1 base, with 14 bases lying between them. This CDR3 is 16 amino acids long. Germline assignment: CDR1 LNHDA and CDR2 SQIVND (reference sequence). The CDR3 DNA follows: TGTGCCAGTAGTATGGCGACTTCGCGGGGCACAGATACGCAGTATTTT. Residues: CASSMATSRGTDTQYF. Using reference TRBV19 and TRBJ2-3 for the parts outside the CDR3, the full variable domain is DGGITQSPKYLFRKEGQNVTLSCEQNLNHDAMYWYRQDPGQGLRLIYYSQIVNDFQKGDIAEGYSVSREKKESFPLTVTSAQKNPTAFYLCASSMATSRGTDTQYFGPGTRLTVL.

This clone was detected once. V is TRBV20-1 and J is TRBJ2-7; TRBD2 matches at 8 bases. This CDR3 spans 11 amino acids. Germline V CDR1 and CDR2: DFQATT, SNEGSKA (reference sequence). Trimming took 7 bases from V and 2 from J; bases not matched to a gene: 1. Here the CDR3 reads CSVAGTYEQYF. The CDR3 DNA follows: TGCAGTGTAGCGGGGACCTACGAGCAGTACTTC.

The chain employs TRBV28 and TRBJ1-6, with D possibly matching TRBD1 (5 bases). Germline CDR1 and CDR2: MDHEN and SYDVKM. The CDR3 covers 17 residues. The V end was cut by 0 bases, the J end by 10 bases, with 19 bases between. The CDR3 DNA follows: TGTGCCAGCAGTTTATGGTCACTCGGGACGGGGAAATCACCCCTCCACTTT. Its protein is CASSLWSLGTGKSPLHF. The full variable domain, rest sourced from reference TRBV28 and TRBJ1-6, is DVKVTQSSRYLVKRTGEKVFLECVQDMDHENMFWYRQDPGLGLRLIYFSYDVKMKEKGDIPEGYSVSREKKERFSLILESASTNQTSMYLCASSLWSLGTGKSPLHFGNGTRLTVT.

This chain uses TRBV4-2 with TRBJ1-2, with D tentatively TRBD1 (6 bases). The CDR3 has 16 residues. Trimming took off 0 bases at V and 4 bases at J, with 15 bases between the two ends. CDR1 and CDR2 from the germline V gene are LGHNA and YNFKEQ. CDR3 in DNA: TGTGCCAGCAGCCAAGAAAGAGTTCGGGGGCCCTATGGCTACACCTTC. Translated: CASSQERVRGPYGYTF.

The chain couples TRBV2 to TRBJ1-5, with D perhaps matching TRBD1 (6 bases). Trimming removed 6 bases at V and 0 bases at J, with 9 bases between. Germline CDR1 and CDR2: SNHLY and FYNNEI. The CDR3 extends over 14 amino acids. This CDR3 is CASRTGSSNQPQHF. In DNA, the CDR3 is TGTGCCAGCAGGACAGGAAGTAGCAATCAGCCCCAGCATTTT.

The chain is built from TRBV6-6 and TRBJ1-6; D possibly corresponds to TRBD1 (5 bases). V lost 3 bases, J lost 4 bases, and 13 bases lay in between. The CDR3 extends over 16 amino acids. Germline CDR1 is MNHNY and CDR2 is SVGAGI (reference sequence). CDR3 region: CASSYEWGVYNSPLHF. In DNA form, the CDR3 reads TGTGCCAGCAGTTATGAATGGGGCGTGTATAATTCACCCCTCCACTTT.

The chain combines TRBV4-1 with TRBJ1-2, with a weak D call TRBD1 (6 bases). Germline V gene lookup returns CDR1 MGHRA and CDR2 YSYEKL. V was trimmed by 3 bases and J by 4 bases, leaving 12 bases between them. The CDR3 totals 14 residues. The CDR3 coding sequence is TGCGCCAGCAGCCACAAAGGACAGCTCTATGGCTACACCTTC. Translation gives CASSHKGQLYGYTF.

The chain is built from TRBV7-9 and TRBJ2-7, with 9 bases aligning to TRBD2. With V trimmed by 3 bases and J by 7 bases, 10 bases remained unmatched. In germline, CDR1 is SEHNR, CDR2 FQNEAQ (reference sequence). CDR3 length equals 15 residues. CDR3 sequence reads: CASSFLAGTVWEQYF. The CDR3 bases are TGTGCCAGCAGCTTCCTAGCGGGGACCGTCTGGGAGCAGTACTTC.

The rearrangement links TRBV20-1 to TRBJ2-3; the D gene is possibly TRBD2 (5 bases). Germline assignment: CDR1 DFQATT and CDR2 SNEGSKA (reference sequence). CDR3 length: 11 amino acids. The V gene lost 7 bases and the J gene lost 4 bases, with 9 bases spanning the gap. CDR3 sequence reads: CSGLASDTQYF. In DNA, the CDR3 is TGCAGTGGGCTAGCTTCAGATACGCAGTATTTT.

The rearrangement joins TRBV24-1 to TRBJ2-6; no reliable D call. V lost 1 base and J lost 0, with 3 bases in between. CDR3 length: 15 amino acids. The V gene's germline CDR1 is KGHDR and CDR2 SFDVKD. The CDR3 region is CATSDLHSGANVLTF. In DNA form, the CDR3 reads TGTGCCACCAGTGATTTACACTCTGGGGCCAACGTCCTGACTTTC.

The J gene is TRBJ1-2, the V gene TRBV7-2; 8 bases match TRBD1. Germline values: CDR1 SGHTA, CDR2 FQGNSA. The CDR3 runs 15 residues. V gave up 0 bases and J gave up 7 bases; unmatched junction bases: 7. CDR3 loop: CASSLAPGRGLGYTF. The CDR3 DNA is TGTGCCAGCAGCTTAGCACCGGGCAGGGGGCTTGGCTACACCTTC.

The CDR3 DNA sequence: TGTGCCAGCAATGTGGACAGCACTAACTATGGCTACACCTTC. Protein: CASNVDSTNYGYTF. J is TRBJ1-2 and V is TRBV28; tentatively, D is TRBD1 (6 bases). V lost 7 bases, J lost 0 bases, and 12 bases lay in between. Per germline, CDR1 MDHEN and CDR2 SYDVKM. The CDR3 totals 14 residues.

The chain combines TRBV9 with TRBJ2-3; TRBD2 agrees at 10 bases. This CDR3 is built from 15 residues. V lost 3 bases, J lost 8 bases, and 9 bases stayed unmatched. Germline-derived CDR1 and CDR2 are SGDLS and YYNGEE. CDR3 in amino acids: CASSAGTSARSTQYF. As DNA, the CDR3 is TGTGCCAGCAGCGCCGGGACTAGCGCCCGGAGTACGCAGTATTTT.

The CDR3, as DNA: TGTGCCAGCAGTGCGCGTCTCGCCTTAAGAGAGACCCAGTACTTC. Amino acids: CASSARLALRETQYF. The chain links TRBV2 to TRBJ2-5; D is undetermined. CDR1 and CDR2 (germline): SNHLY, FYNNEI. The CDR3 loop spans 15 amino acids. V lost 4 bases and J 4 bases, leaving 16 bases between the germline ends.

The V call is TRBV15, the J call TRBJ2-1, with a possible D match to TRBD2 (7 bases). The CDR3 runs to 13 residues. V was trimmed by 5 bases and J by 10 bases, leaving 15 bases between them. From germline, CDR1 is LNHNV and CDR2 YYDKDF (reference sequence). Here the CDR3 reads CATSPRGGGEQFF. The CDR3 nucleotides read TGTGCCACCAGCCCCCGAGGGGGGGGCGAGCAGTTCTTC.

The chain is built from TRBV25-1 and TRBJ2-2; tentatively, D is TRBD1 or TRBD2 (5 bases each). V was pared by 8 bases and J by 0 bases, with 7 bases between. Germline V gene sequence: CDR1 MGHDK, CDR2 SYGVNS. CDR3 length: 13 residues. The CDR3 reads CASSGPNTGELFF. CDR3 sequence (DNA): TGTGCCAGCTCGGGACCGAACACCGGGGAGCTGTTTTTT.

This rearrangement joins TRBV5-6 to TRBJ1-5; 7 positions match TRBD1. After removal of 4 bases from V and 5 bases from J, the junction contained 9 bases not matched to a gene. The CDR3 contains 15 residues. CDR1 and CDR2 from the germline V gene are SGHDT and YYEEEE. The CDR3: CASSQGGQSYQPQHF. The CDR3 DNA reads TGTGCCAGCAGCCAAGGGGGACAGTCGTATCAGCCCCAGCATTTT. Based on the CDR3 plus reference TRBV5-6 and TRBJ1-5, the full variable domain is DAGVTQSPTHLIKTRGQQVTLRCSPKSGHDTVSWYQQALGQGPQFIFQYYEEEERQRGNFPDRFSGHQFPNYSSELNVNALLLGDSALYLCASSQGGQSYQPQHFGDGTRLSIL.

The chain combines TRBV3-1 (or the pseudogene TRBV3-2) with TRBJ2-1, with D tentatively TRBD2 (6 bases). CDR3 length: 13 amino acids. V lost 2 bases to trimming and J lost 12 bases, with 14 bases between them. Germline lookup yields CDR1 LGHDT and CDR2 YNNKEL (reference sequence). CDR3 region: CASSQRTILGQFF. DNA for the CDR3: TGTGCCAGCAGCCAAAGGACTATTTTGGGGCAGTTCTTC.

In this sample, this clone turned up once. CDR3 sequence: CASSLGQGITTTNEKLFF. The CDR3 DNA follows: TGCGCCAGCAGCCTAGGACAAGGAATAACGACAACTAATGAAAAACTGTTTTTT. The chain has TRBV4-1 and TRBJ1-4; a possible D gene is TRBD1 (5 bases). In germline, CDR1 is MGHRA, CDR2 YSYEKL. The CDR3 is 18 amino acids. The V end lost 4 bases, the J end lost 0 bases, and 18 bases lay between the germline ends.

The chain recombines TRBV6-5 with TRBJ2-1; TRBD2 matches 12 bases. V dropped 4 bases and J dropped 4; count of bases not matched to a gene: 5. The CDR3 totals 16 residues. The germline gives CDR1 MNHEY, CDR2 SVGAGI. The CDR3 sequence: CASSFLLAGGYNEQFF. The CDR3, as DNA: TGTGCCAGCAGTTTTCTACTAGCGGGGGGTTACAATGAGCAGTTCTTC.